This T cell receptor beta chain was sequenced for a study of Ad26.COV2.S vaccination and SARS-CoV-2 variants. Findings and limits, study-wide: The analyses of TCR breadth and depth may have understated the size of total T cell responses.

A remark on this clone: Its target is unknown.

Trimming removed 5 bases at V and 3 bases at J, with 17 bases between. The germline CDR1 and CDR2 sequences are SGHTA and FQGNSA. This CDR3 contains 15 residues. The treatment was: about 20 received Ad26.COV2.S at low or high dose, single or two shots; about 5 received placebo; per-sample allocation not given. The study sampled participants on day 63 after the first vaccine or placebo injection. TCRdb's copy holds only in-frame clones and misses some; the assay was immunoSEQ multiplex PCR. The sample lists over 400,000 clones; 75% to 90% were seen once. This TCR derives from a person between 18 and 60 years old who received the Ad26.COV2.S COVID-19 vaccine or a placebo. The rearrangement uses TRBV7-2 and TRBJ2-7, with a tentative D call TRBD1 (7 bases). Here the sequenced sample was peripheral blood, taken in a trial of Ad26.COV2.S vaccine versus placebo. CDR3 in amino acids: CASSEATGRSYEQYF. In nucleotides, the CDR3 is TGTGCCAGCAGCGAAGCGACAGGGAGGAGCTACGAGCAGTACTTC.